This T cell receptor beta chain was sequenced in a study of CD4+ T cells in melanoma. The V gene lost 1 base and the J gene lost 1 base, with 11 bases spanning the gap. Germline assignment: CDR1 SGHRS and CDR2 YFSETQ. The CDR3 covers 16 residues. Produced via immunoSEQ multiplex PCR; TCRdb's table is partial and in-frame only. The sample has about 140,000 clones, 85% to 95% seen once. This receptor was identified in a human donor with melanoma. This chain links TRBV5-1 with TRBJ2-2; D gene unclear. The CDR3: CASSLWPELNTGELFF. CDR3 coding DNA: TGCGCCAGCAGCTTGTGGCCAGAATTGAACACCGGGGAGCTGTTTTTT.